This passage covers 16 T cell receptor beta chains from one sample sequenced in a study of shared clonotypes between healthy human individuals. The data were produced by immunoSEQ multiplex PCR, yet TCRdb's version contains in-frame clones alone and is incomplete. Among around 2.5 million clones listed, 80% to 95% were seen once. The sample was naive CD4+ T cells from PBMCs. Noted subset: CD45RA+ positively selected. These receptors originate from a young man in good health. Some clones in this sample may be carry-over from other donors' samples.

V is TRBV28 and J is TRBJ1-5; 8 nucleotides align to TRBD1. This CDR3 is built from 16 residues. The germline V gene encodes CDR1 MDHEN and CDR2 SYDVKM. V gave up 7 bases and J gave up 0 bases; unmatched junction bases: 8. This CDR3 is CASTDRGSYSNQPQHF. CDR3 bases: TGTGCCAGCACCGACAGGGGTAGCTATAGCAATCAGCCCCAGCATTTT.

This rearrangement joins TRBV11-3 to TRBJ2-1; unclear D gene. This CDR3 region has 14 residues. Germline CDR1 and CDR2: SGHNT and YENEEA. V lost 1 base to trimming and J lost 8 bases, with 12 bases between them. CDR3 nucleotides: TGTGCCAGCAGCTTAGGAGGCCGGGTGGATGAGCAGTTCTTC. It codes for CASSLGGRVDEQFF.

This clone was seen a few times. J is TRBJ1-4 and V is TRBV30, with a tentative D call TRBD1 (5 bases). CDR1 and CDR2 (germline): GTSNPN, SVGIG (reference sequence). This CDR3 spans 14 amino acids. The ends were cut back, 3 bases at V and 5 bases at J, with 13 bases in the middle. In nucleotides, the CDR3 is TGTGCCTGGAGAGACAGCGTACACAATGAAAAACTGTTTTTT. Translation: CAWRDSVHNEKLFF.

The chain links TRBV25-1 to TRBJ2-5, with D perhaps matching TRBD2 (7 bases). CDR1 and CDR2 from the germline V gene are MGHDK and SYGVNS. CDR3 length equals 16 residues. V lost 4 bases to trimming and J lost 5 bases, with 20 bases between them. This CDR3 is CASSGGGGSGTETQYF. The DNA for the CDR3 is TGTGCCAGCAGTGGAGGGGGAGGGTCAGGCACTGAGACCCAGTACTTC.

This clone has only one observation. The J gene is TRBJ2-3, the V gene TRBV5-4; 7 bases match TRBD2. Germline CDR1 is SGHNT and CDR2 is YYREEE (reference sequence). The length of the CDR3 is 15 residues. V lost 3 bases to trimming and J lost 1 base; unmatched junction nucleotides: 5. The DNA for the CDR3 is TGTGCCAGCAGCTGGGGGGGAGTGGGCACAGATACGCAGTATTTT. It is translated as CASSWGGVGTDTQYF.

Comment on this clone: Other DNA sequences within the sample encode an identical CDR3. The CDR3 DNA follows: TGTGCCAGCAGCGGGGCGTACGAGCAGTACTTC. Its translation is CASSGAYEQYF. V gene TRBV11-2 combines with J gene TRBJ2-7, with a weak D call TRBD1 (5 bases). From germline, CDR1 is SGHAT and CDR2 FQNNGV. The CDR3 consists of 11 residues. Trimming took off 5 bases at V and 4 bases at J, with 6 bases between the two ends.

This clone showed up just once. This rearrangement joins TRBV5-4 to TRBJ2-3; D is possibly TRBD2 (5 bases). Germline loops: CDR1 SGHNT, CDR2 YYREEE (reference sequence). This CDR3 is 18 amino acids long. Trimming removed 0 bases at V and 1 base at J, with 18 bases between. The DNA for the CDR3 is TGTGCCAGCAGCTTGGGGGGTTCGGCGGGTGGAGGCACAGATACGCAGTATTTT. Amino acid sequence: CASSLGGSAGGGTDTQYF. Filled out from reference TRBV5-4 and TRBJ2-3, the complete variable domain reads ETGVTQSPTHLIKTRGQQVTLRCSSQSGHNTVSWYQQALGQGPQFIFQYYREEENGRGNFPPRFSGLQFPNYSSELNVNALELDDSALYLCASSLGGSAGGGTDTQYFGPGTRLTVL.

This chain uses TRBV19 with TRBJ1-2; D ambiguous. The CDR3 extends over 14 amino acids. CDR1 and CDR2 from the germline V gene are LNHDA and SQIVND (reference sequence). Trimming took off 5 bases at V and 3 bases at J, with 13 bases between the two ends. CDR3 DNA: TGTGCCAGTAGTCTCTACACCATCGACTATGGCTACACCTTC. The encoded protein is CASSLYTIDYGYTF.

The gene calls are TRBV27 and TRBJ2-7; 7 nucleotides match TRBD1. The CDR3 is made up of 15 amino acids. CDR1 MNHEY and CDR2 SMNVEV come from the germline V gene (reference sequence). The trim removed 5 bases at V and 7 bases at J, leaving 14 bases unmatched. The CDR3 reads CASSPQGYGAGEQYF. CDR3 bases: TGTGCCAGCAGTCCACAGGGGTACGGTGCGGGTGAGCAGTACTTC.

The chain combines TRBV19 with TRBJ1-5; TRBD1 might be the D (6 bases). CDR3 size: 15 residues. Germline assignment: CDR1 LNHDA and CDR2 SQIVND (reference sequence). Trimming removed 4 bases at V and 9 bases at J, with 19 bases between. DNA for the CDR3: TGTGCCAGTAGTAGCTTCGACAGGTCGGTCAGGCCCCAGCATTTT. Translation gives CASSSFDRSVRPQHF. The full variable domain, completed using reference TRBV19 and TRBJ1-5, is DGGITQSPKYLFRKEGQNVTLSCEQNLNHDAMYWYRQDPGQGLRLIYYSQIVNDFQKGDIAEGYSVSREKKESFPLTVTSAQKNPTAFYLCASSSFDRSVRPQHFGDGTRLSIL.

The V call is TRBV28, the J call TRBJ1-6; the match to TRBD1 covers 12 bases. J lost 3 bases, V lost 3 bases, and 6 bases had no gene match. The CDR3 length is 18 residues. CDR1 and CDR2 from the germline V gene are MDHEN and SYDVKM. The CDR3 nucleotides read TGTGCCAGCAGTTTGGGGGGACAGGGGGCGAACTATAATTCACCCCTCCACTTT. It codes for CASSLGGQGANYNSPLHF.

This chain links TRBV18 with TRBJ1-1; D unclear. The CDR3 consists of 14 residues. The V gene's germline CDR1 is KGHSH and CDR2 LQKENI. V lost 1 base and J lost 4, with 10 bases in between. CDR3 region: CASSPQDRSTEAFF. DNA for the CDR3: TGTGCCAGCTCACCACAAGATCGAAGCACTGAAGCTTTCTTT. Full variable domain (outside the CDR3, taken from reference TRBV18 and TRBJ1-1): NAGVMQNPRHLVRRRGQEARLRCSPMKGHSHVYWYRQLPEEGLKFMVYLQKENIIDESGMPKERFSAEFPKEGPSILRIQQVVRGDSAAYFCASSPQDRSTEAFFGQGTRLTVV.

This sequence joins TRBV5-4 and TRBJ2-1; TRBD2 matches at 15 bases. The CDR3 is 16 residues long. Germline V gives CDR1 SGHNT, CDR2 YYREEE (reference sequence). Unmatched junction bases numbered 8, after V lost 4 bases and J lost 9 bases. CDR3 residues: CASSPGTSGRRGEQFF. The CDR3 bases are TGTGCCAGCAGCCCAGGGACTAGCGGGAGGAGGGGTGAGCAGTTCTTC.

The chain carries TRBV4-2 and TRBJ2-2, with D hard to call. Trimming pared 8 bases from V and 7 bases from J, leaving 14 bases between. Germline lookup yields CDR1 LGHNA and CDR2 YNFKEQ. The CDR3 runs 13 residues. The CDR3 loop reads CASHQRVGGELFF. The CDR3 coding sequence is TGTGCCAGCCACCAAAGAGTTGGCGGGGAGCTGTTTTTT.

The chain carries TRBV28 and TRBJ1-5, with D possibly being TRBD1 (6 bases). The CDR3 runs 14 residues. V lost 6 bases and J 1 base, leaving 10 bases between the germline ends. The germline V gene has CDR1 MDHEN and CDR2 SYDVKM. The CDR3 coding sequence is TGTGCCAGCAGCCCAGGGGTAAGCAATCAGCCCCAGCATTTT. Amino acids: CASSPGVSNQPQHF.

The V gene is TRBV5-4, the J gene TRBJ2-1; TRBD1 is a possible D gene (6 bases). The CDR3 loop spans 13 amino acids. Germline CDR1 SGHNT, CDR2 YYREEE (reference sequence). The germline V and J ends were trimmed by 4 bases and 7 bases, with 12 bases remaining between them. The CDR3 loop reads CASSPGHLNEQFF. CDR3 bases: TGTGCCAGCAGCCCGGGACATTTGAATGAGCAGTTCTTC.